Listed here is a single T cell receptor beta chain. RNA totalling about 0.5 to 1 ug underwent reverse transcription with random hexamers. An immunoSEQ multiplex PCR generated amplified TCR beta CDR3 products spanning 54 Vbeta and 13 Jbeta. Each CDR3 protein gets one entry after TCRdb re-called the immunoSEQ multiplex PCR reads with MiXCR. This sample carries about 240,000 distinct CDR3 sequences, 90% to 96% of them seen once, and the ten largest clones take under 0.12%. This entry belongs to a study of CD8 T cells in Susac syndrome. The V end was cut by 1 base, the J end by 8 bases, with 18 bases between. CDR3 length: 15 amino acids. The V gene's germline CDR1 is SQVTM and CDR2 ANQGSEA.

Input material: CD4+ T cells from PBMCs. The chain recombines TRBV29-1 with TRBJ2-1; D might be TRBD2 (5 bases). The TCR originated in a human donor with Susac syndrome. CDR3 protein: CSVEGPPGTLDEQFF. The CDR3 nucleotides read TGCAGCGTTGAAGGTCCTCCGGGAACGTTAGATGAGCAGTTCTTC.